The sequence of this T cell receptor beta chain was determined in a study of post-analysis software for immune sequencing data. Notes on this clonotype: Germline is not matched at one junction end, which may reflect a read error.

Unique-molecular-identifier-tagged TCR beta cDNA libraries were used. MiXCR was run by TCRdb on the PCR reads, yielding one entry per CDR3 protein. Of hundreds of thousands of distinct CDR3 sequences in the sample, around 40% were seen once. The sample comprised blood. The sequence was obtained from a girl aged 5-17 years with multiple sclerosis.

In DNA, the CDR3 is TGTGCCAGCAGCAACCGACTAGCGGGAGGCTCCTACGAGCGGTACTTC. This encodes CASSNRLAGGSYERYF. The chain couples TRBV13 to TRBJ2-7, with TRBD2 matching over 13 bases. Looked up from germline, CDR1 is PRHDT and CDR2 is FYEKMQ (reference sequence). The CDR3 length is 16 residues. The full variable domain, in which reference TRBV13 and TRBJ2-7 provide the parts outside the CDR3, is AAGVIQSPRHLIKEKRETATLKCYPIPRHDTVYWYQQGPGQDPQFLISFYEKMQSDKGSIPDRFSAQQFSDYHSELNMSSLELGDSALYFCASSNRLAGGSYERYFGPGTRLTVT.